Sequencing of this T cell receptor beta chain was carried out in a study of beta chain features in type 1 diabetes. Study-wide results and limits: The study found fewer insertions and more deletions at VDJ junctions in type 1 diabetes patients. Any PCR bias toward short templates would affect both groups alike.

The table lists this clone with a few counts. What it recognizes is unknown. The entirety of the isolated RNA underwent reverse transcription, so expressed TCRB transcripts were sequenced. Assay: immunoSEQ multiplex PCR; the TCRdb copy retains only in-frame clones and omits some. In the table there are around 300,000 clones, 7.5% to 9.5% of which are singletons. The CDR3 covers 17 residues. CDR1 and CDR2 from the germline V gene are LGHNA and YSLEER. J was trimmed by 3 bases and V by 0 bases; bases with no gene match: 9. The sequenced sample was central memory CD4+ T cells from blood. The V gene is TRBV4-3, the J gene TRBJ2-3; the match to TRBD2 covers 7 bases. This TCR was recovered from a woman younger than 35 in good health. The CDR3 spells CASSQDKVAGATDTQYF. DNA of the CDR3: TGCGCCAGCAGCCAAGATAAGGTGGCGGGAGCTACAGATACGCAGTATTTT.